These T cell receptor beta chains were read from a single sample in a study of T cell responses to AZD1222 COVID-19 vaccine. Only in-frame clones appear in the TCRdb table, and some are missing; sequencing was by immunoSEQ multiplex PCR. Counted here are 98,000 or so clones, approximately 86% occurring once; the ten biggest clones make up about 3.1%. Sequenced here: peripheral blood, sampled 28 days after the second dose of the MenACWY control vaccine. Receptors were obtained from an adult who received the MenACWY meningococcal vaccine as a control. The CDR3 runs from the conserved cysteine through the conserved F or W. A D gene is named only where the DNA matches it firmly. Clone size is not always given. Where it is, it says once, few, many or a class for expanded clones.

>TRBV28|.|TRBJ1-4|.|14
TGTGCCAGCAGGAGGTCACCCAATAATGAAAAACTGTTTTTT
CASRRSPNNEKLFF
>TRBV27|.|TRBJ2-2|.|17
TGTGCCAGCAGTTTATTAAACAGGCCCCCCAACACCGGGGAGCTGTTTTTT
CASSLLNRPPNTGELFF
>TRBV6-1|.|TRBJ2-5|.|14
TGTGCCAGCAGTCTTTCCGGGACGCAAGAGACCCAGTACTTC
CASSLSGTQETQYF
>TRBV4-3|.|TRBJ1-1|.|15
TGCGCCAGCAGCCAAGATCATCGGATGAACACTGAAGCTTTCTTT
CASSQDHRMNTEAFF
>TRBV7-2|.|TRBJ1-2|TRBD1|16
TGTGCCAGCAGCCCCCAAGGACAGGTTACTAACTATGGCTACACCTTC
CASSPQGQVTNYGYTF
>TRBV27|once|TRBJ1-2|.|14
TGTGCCAGCAGACCCTGGGACCCTCCGTACGGCTACACCTTC
CASRPWDPPYGYTF
>TRBV6-5|.|TRBJ1-1|TRBD1|15
TGTGCCAGCGCGGGACAGATAGAAAGGAGCACTGAAGCTTTCTTT
CASAGQIERSTEAFF
>TRBV5-1|.|TRBJ1-2|TRBD1|14
TGCGCCAGCAGCTTCGGACAGGGATACTATGGCTACACCTTC
CASSFGQGYYGYTF
>TRBV12-3/TRBV12-4|.|TRBJ2-7|.|13
TGTGCCAGCAGCAGGGGGGAGGGAAACGAGCAGTACTTC
CASSRGEGNEQYF
>TRBV25-1|.|TRBJ1-1|TRBD1|13
TGTGCCAGCAGTGAAACAGGGGGGGCTGAAGCTTTCTTT
CASSETGGAEAFF
>TRBV19|.|TRBJ1-1|.|15
TGTGCCAGTAGTCTCCTCGTGGGGGCGGCAACTGAAGCTTTCTTT
CASSLLVGAATEAFF
>TRBV11-2|.|TRBJ2-3|.|17
TGTGCCAGCAGCTTAGCGGTCGGGACAAGCAGCACAGATACGCAGTATTTT
CASSLAVGTSSTDTQYF
>TRBV28|.|TRBJ2-5|TRBD2|16
TGTGCCAGCAGTTTATTTTCGGGGGGGCACCAAGAGACCCAGTACTTC
CASSLFSGGHQETQYF